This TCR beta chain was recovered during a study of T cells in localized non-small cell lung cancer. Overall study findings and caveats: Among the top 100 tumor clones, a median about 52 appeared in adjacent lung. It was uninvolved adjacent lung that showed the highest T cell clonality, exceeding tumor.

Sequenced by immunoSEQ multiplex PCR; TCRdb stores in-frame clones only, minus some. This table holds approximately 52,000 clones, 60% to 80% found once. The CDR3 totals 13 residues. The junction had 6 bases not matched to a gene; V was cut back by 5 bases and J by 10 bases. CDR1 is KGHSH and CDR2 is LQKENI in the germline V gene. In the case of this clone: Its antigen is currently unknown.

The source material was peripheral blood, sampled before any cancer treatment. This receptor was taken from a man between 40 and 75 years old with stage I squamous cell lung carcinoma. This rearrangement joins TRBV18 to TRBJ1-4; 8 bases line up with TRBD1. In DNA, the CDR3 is TGTGCCAGCTCAGCGACAGGGGAATCAAAACTGTTTTTT. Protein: CASSATGESKLFF. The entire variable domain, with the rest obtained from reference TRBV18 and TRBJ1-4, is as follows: NAGVMQNPRHLVRRRGQEARLRCSPMKGHSHVYWYRQLPEEGLKFMVYLQKENIIDESGMPKERFSAEFPKEGPSILRIQQVVRGDSAAYFCASSATGESKLFFGSGTQLSVL.